The clone carrying this TCR beta chain appeared once. MiXCR, applied by TCRdb to the PCR reads, yields one record per CDR3 protein. The sample has roughly 9,300 distinct CDR3 sequences; roughly a third are singletons. These data belong to a study of immune characterization of retroperitoneal liposarcoma. Germline loops: CDR1 WSHSY, CDR2 SAAADI. V shed 8 bases and J 7 bases; nucleotides not matched to a gene: 3. This CDR3 spans 13 amino acids. Sequenced: tumor tissue. J is TRBJ2-1 and V is TRBV10-2; TRBD2 matches 12 bases. The clonotype comes from a male donor with retroperitoneal liposarcoma. The CDR3 is CASRLAGENEQFF. As DNA, the CDR3 is TGCGCCAGCCGACTAGCGGGAGAAAATGAGCAGTTCTTC.